A single sample gave rise to the 9 T cell receptor beta chains below, sequenced in a study of T cell responses to AZD1222 COVID-19 vaccine. Sequenced by immunoSEQ multiplex PCR; TCRdb stores in-frame clones only, minus some. The sample has about 99,000 clones; more than 90% are singletons. The material was peripheral blood, obtained on day 0 of AZD1222 vaccination. These receptors all stem from an adult in good health.

This chain connects TRBV6-5 to TRBJ1-4; perhaps TRBD1 as D (6 bases). Trimming removed 6 bases at V and 8 bases at J, with 16 bases between. The CDR3 contains 14 residues. The V gene's germline CDR1 is MNHEY and CDR2 SVGAGI. The chain's CDR3 is CASSKQGRKEKLFF. The CDR3 nucleotides read TGTGCCAGCAGCAAACAGGGAAGGAAAGAAAAACTGTTTTTT.

The CDR3 is CASSHSAKMNTEAFF. For the CDR3, the DNA is TGTGCCAGCAGCCATTCCGCCAAAATGAACACTGAAGCTTTCTTT. The chain employs TRBV3-1 (or the pseudogene TRBV3-2) and TRBJ1-1, with D hard to call. This CDR3 has 15 residues. In germline, CDR1 is LGHDT, CDR2 YNNKEL (reference sequence). The V and J ends lost 3 bases and 0 bases respectively, with 11 bases between them.

A single count supports this clone. The chain couples TRBV7-8 to TRBJ1-2, with a weak D call TRBD1 (5 bases). CDR3 length equals 17 residues. With 5 bases removed from V and 3 bases from J, the gap between germline ends came to 22 bases. The germline V gene encodes CDR1 SGHVS and CDR2 FQNEAQ. CDR3 sequence: CASSPRTRTGYYYGYTF. CDR3 bases: TGTGCCAGCAGCCCAAGGACACGGACGGGTTATTACTATGGCTACACCTTC.

This chain joins TRBV24-1 and TRBJ2-3; 8 bases fit TRBD1. The germline V gene has CDR1 KGHDR and CDR2 SFDVKD. With 4 bases clipped from V and 3 bases from J, the junction kept 8 bases outside the gene matches. This CDR3 contains 16 residues. CDR3 sequence (DNA): TGTGCCACCAGTGAACCCTACAGGGGGTCTACAGATACGCAGTATTTT. Its translation is CATSEPYRGSTDTQYF.

The chain joins TRBV6-1 to TRBJ1-5, with D possibly TRBD1 on 5 matching bases. Trimming took 2 bases from V and 3 from J, leaving 14 bases between them. The V gene's germline CDR1 is MNHNS and CDR2 SASEGT. This CDR3 spans 16 amino acids. CDR3 residues: CASSEKFTGVNQPQHF. The CDR3 bases are TGTGCCAGCAGTGAAAAATTTACGGGGGTCAATCAGCCCCAGCATTTT.

This clone was recorded only once. The chain is built from TRBV7-9 and TRBJ2-7; D perhaps matches TRBD2 (5 bases). Germline V gene sequence: CDR1 SEHNR, CDR2 FQNEAQ (reference sequence). The ends were cut back, 1 base at V and 4 bases at J, with 11 bases in the middle. The CDR3 extends over 14 amino acids. CDR3 nucleotide sequence: TGTGCCAGCAGCTTAGGGCCCTCGGGGTACGAGCAGTACTTC. Translating gives CASSLGPSGYEQYF. The variable domain in full, with the rest retrieved from reference TRBV7-9 and TRBJ2-7, is DTGVSQNPRHKITKRGQNVTFRCDPISEHNRLYWYRQTLGQGPEFLTYFQNEAQLEKSRLLSDRFSAERPKGSFSTLEIQRTEQGDSAMYLCASSLGPSGYEQYFGPGTRLTVT.

This sequence joins TRBV7-9 and TRBJ2-1, with a weak D call TRBD1 (5 bases). V was shortened by 10 bases and J by 7 bases, with 11 bases between the two germline ends. The CDR3 runs 11 residues. In germline, CDR1 is SEHNR, CDR2 FQNEAQ (reference sequence). The chain's CDR3 is CATQTVNEQFF. The CDR3, as DNA: TGTGCCACCCAGACAGTGAATGAGCAGTTCTTC.

This clone is categorized as medium-sized (0.01 to 0.1%). The chain combines TRBV7-9 with TRBJ2-7, with D hard to call. This CDR3 comprises 12 residues. With 2 bases removed from V and 7 bases from J, the gap between germline ends came to 9 bases. In germline, CDR1 is SEHNR, CDR2 FQNEAQ (reference sequence). The CDR3 nucleotides are TGTGCCAGCAGCTTATTGATGGGAGAGCAGTACTTC. Its protein product is CASSLLMGEQYF.

This rearrangement joins TRBV6-5 to TRBJ1-1; 7 nucleotides agree with TRBD1. V was pared by 7 bases and J by 11 bases, with 13 bases of the junction left unmatched. Germline lookup yields CDR1 MNHEY and CDR2 SVGAGI. The length of the CDR3 is 13 residues. This chain's CDR3 is CASTTPGQEYAFF. The CDR3 coding sequence is TGTGCCAGCACCACCCCAGGACAGGAGTATGCTTTCTTT.